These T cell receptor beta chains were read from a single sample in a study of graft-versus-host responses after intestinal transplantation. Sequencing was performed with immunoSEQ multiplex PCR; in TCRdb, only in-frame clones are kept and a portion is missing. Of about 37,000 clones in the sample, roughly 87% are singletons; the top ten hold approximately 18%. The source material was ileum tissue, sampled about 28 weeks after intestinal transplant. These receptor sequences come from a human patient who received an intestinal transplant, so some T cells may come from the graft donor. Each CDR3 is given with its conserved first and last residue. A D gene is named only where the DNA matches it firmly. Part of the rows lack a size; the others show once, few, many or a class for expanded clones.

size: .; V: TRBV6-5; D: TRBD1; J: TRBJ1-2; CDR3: CASSYGQGDYGYTF; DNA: TGTGCCAGCAGTTACGGGCAGGGGGACTATGGCTACACCTTC
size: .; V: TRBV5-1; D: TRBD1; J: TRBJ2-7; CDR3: CASSLQGTVGAYEQYF; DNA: TGCGCCAGCAGCTTGCAGGGGACAGTTGGAGCCTACGAGCAGTACTTC
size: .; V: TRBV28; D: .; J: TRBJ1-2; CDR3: CASSRRGRWDYGYTF; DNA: TGTGCCAGCAGTCGCAGGGGAAGGTGGGACTATGGCTACACCTTC
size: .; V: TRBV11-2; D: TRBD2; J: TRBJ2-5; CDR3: CASSPGGGWGETQYF; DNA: TGTGCCAGCAGCCCCGGGGGGGGTTGGGGAGAGACCCAGTACTTC
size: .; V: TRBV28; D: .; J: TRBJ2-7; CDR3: CASSLRGGTYEQYF; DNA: TGTGCCAGCAGTTTAAGGGGGGGGACCTACGAGCAGTACTTC
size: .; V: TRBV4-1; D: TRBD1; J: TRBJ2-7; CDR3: CASSLRDRGLDEQYF; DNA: TGCGCCAGCAGCCTAAGGGACAGGGGGCTTGACGAGCAGTACTTC
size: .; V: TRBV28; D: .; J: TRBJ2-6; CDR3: CASSLFSGANVLTF; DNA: TGTGCCAGCAGTTTATTCTCTGGGGCCAACGTCCTGACTTTC
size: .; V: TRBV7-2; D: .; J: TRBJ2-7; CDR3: CASSFGLLDLGEQYF; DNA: TGTGCCAGCAGCTTTGGACTCTTAGACTTAGGAGAGCAGTACTTC
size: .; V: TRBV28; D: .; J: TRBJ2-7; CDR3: CATSDGALLAYEQYF; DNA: TGTGCCACCTCGGATGGGGCCCTTCTGGCCTACGAGCAGTACTTC
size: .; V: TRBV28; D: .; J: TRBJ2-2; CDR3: CASMGTANTGELFF; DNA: TGTGCCAGCATGGGGACGGCGAACACCGGGGAGCTGTTTTTT
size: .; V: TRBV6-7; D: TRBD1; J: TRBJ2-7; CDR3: CASSSGQGGSYEQYF; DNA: TGTGCCAGCAGTTCCGGACAGGGAGGCTCCTACGAGCAGTACTTC
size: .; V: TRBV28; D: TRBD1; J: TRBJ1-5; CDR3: CASSSATGQVQPQHF; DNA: TGTGCCAGCAGTTCCGCGACAGGACAGGTCCAGCCCCAGCATTTT
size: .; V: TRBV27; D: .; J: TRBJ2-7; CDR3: CASSQTSSYEQYF; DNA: TGTGCCAGCAGCCAAACTAGCTCCTACGAGCAGTACTTC
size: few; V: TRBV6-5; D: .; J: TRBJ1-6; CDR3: CASSYTGYNSPLHF; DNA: TGTGCCAGCAGTTACACAGGTTATAATTCACCCCTCCACTTT
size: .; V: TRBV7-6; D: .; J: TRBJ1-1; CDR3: CASSPPLGLGVDTEAFF; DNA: TGTGCCAGCAGTCCACCCCTCGGACTCGGTGTGGACACTGAAGCTTTCTTT
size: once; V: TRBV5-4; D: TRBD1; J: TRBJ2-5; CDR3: CASSRGQGAVETQYF; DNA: TGTGCCAGCAGCCGTGGACAGGGGGCAGTGGAGACCCAGTACTTC
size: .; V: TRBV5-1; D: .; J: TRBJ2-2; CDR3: CASSSDPTGELFF; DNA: TGCGCCAGCAGCTCAGATCCTACCGGGGAGCTGTTTTTT
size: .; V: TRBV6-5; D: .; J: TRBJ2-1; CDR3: CASRQGLYNEQFF; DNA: TGTGCCAGCAGGCAGGGTCTCTACAATGAGCAGTTCTTC
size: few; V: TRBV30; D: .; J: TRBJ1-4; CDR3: CAWSVEGVVLFF; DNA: TGTGCCTGGAGTGTTGAAGGGGTTGTCCTGTTTTTT
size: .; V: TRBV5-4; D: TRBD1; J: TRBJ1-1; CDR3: CASSSGSRRTGVTEAFF; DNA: TGTGCCAGCAGCTCCGGTAGCCGAAGGACAGGGGTAACTGAAGCTTTCTTT
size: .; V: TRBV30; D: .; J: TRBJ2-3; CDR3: CAWSSGSGDTQYF; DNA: TGTGCCTGGAGTTCCGGGTCGGGAGATACGCAGTATTTT
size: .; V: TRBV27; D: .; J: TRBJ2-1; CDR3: CASSFDSLGEQFF; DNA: TGTGCCAGCAGTTTCGACAGTTTAGGTGAGCAGTTCTTC
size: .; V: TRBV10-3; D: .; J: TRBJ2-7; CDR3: CAISDHGRGTYEQYF; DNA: TGTGCCATCAGTGATCACGGGCGGGGAACCTACGAGCAGTACTTC
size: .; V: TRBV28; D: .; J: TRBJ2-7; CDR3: CASSPGRAITRGNEQYF; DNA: TGTGCCAGCAGTCCCGGACGAGCTATCACAAGAGGCAACGAGCAGTACTTC
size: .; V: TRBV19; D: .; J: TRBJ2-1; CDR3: CASSMAGFGYNEQFF; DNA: TGTGCCAGTAGTATGGCAGGGTTCGGCTACAATGAGCAGTTCTTC
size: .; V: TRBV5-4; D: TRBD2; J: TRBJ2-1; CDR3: CASSLGSSGGSSEQFF; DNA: TGTGCCAGCAGCTTGGGGTCTAGCGGGGGGTCGAGTGAGCAGTTCTTC
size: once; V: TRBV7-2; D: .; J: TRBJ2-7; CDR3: CASSLVPDDEQYF; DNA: TGTGCCAGCAGCTTAGTCCCGGACGACGAGCAGTACTTC
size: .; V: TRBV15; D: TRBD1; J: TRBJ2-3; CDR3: CATSSRTGGITDTQYF; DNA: TGTGCCACCAGCAGCAGGACAGGGGGTATCACAGATACGCAGTATTTT
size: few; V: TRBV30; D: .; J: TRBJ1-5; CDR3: CAWSIYNQPQHF; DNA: TGTGCCTGGAGTATATATAATCAGCCCCAGCATTTT
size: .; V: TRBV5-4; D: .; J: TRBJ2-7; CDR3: CASSPTPAYEQYF; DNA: TGTGCCAGCAGCCCGACACCCGCCTACGAGCAGTACTTC
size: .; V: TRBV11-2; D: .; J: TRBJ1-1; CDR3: CASSLRGMLTEAFF; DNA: TGTGCCAGCAGCTTAAGAGGGATGCTGACTGAAGCTTTCTTT
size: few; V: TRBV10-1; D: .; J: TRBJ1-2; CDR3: CASSESRVAYGYTF; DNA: TGCGCCAGCAGTGAGAGTAGGGTGGCCTATGGCTACACCTTC
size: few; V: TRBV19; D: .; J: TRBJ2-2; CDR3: CASSTETGLRGTGELFF; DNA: TGTGCCAGTAGTACAGAGACAGGGCTGCGGGGCACCGGGGAGCTGTTTTTT
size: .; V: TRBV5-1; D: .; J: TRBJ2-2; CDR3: CASSWTSNTGELFF; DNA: TGCGCCAGCAGCTGGACATCTAACACCGGGGAGCTGTTTTTT
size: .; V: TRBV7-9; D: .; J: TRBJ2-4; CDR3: CASSYDLGAKGNIQYF; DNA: TGTGCCAGCAGCTACGACTTAGGGGCCAAGGGAAACATTCAGTACTTC
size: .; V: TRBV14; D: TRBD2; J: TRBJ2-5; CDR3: CASSQDLGGSQYF; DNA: TGTGCCAGCAGCCAAGATCTGGGGGGGAGCCAGTACTTC
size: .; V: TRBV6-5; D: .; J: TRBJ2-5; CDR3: CASSYLDSQETQYF; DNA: TGTGCCAGCAGTTACTTAGACAGCCAAGAGACCCAGTACTTC
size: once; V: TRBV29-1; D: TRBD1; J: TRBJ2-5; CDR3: CSAARGQETQYF; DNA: TGCAGCGCTGCCAGGGGGCAGGAGACCCAGTACTTC
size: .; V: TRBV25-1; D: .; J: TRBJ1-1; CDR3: CASSVFLDSRTEAFF; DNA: TGTGCCAGCAGTGTTTTTCTGGACAGTCGGACTGAAGCTTTCTTT
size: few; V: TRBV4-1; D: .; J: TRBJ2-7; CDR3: CASSQDLGLYEQYF; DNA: TGCGCCAGCAGCCAAGATTTAGGGCTCTACGAGCAGTACTTC
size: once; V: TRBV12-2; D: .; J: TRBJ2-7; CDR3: CASRLYPGASGSSVQYF; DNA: TGTGCAAGTCGCTTATATCCTGGGGCTAGCGGGAGCAGCGTGCAGTACTTC
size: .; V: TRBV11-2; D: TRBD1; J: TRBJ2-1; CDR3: CASSLLSGQPSWEQFF; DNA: TGTGCCAGCAGCTTATTGTCGGGACAGCCTTCATGGGAGCAGTTCTTC
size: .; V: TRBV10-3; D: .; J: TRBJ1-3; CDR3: CAISVGEGSHTIYF; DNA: TGTGCCATCAGTGTAGGTGAAGGGTCACACACCATATATTTT
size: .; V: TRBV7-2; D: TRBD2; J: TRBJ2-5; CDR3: CASSLTSVGETQYF; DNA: TGTGCCAGCAGCCTAACTAGCGTCGGAGAGACCCAGTACTTC
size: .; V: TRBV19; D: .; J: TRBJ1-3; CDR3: CASSASRGPPDTIYF; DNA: TGTGCCAGTAGTGCATCCCGGGGACCTCCGGACACCATATATTTT
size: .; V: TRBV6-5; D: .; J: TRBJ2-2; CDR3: CASNQGGWGTGELFF; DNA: TGTGCCAGCAATCAGGGGGGTTGGGGCACCGGGGAGCTGTTTTTT
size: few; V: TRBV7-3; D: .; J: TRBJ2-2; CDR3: CASSFDRTGELFF; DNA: TGTGCCAGCAGCTTCGACCGCACCGGGGAGCTGTTTTTT
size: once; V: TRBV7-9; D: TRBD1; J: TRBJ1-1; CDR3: CASSPTGGTEAFF; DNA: TGTGCCAGCAGCCCCACAGGGGGCACTGAAGCTTTCTTT
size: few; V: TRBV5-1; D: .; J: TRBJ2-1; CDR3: CASSLAGDVSYNEQFF; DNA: TGCGCCAGCAGCTTGGCGGGGGACGTTTCCTACAATGAGCAGTTCTTC
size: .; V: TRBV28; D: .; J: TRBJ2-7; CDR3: CASSPGRSYEQYF; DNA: TGTGCCAGCAGTCCCGGCCGCTCCTACGAGCAGTACTTC
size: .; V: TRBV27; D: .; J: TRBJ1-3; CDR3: CASSSGNTIYF; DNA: TGTGCCAGCAGCTCTGGAAACACCATATATTTT
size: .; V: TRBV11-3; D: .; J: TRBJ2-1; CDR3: CASSLKRQAGGNEQFF; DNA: TGTGCCAGCAGCTTAAAGAGGCAGGCTGGGGGCAATGAGCAGTTCTTC
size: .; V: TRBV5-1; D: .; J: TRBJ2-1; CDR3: CASSLGAMDNEQFF; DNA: TGCGCCAGCAGCTTGGGAGCGATGGACAATGAGCAGTTCTTC
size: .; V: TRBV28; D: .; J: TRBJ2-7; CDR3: CASSHRTDYEQYF; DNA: TGTGCCAGCAGCCACAGGACCGACTACGAGCAGTACTTC